The source of this T cell receptor beta chain is a study of early T cells in non-severe SARS-CoV-2 infection. With 5 bases removed from V and 10 bases from J, the gap between germline ends came to 21 bases. The CDR3 runs 16 residues. Germline V gives CDR1 MNHNY, CDR2 SVGAGI (reference sequence). TCRdb independently ran MiXCR on the 5' RACE reads; one entry per CDR3 protein. The table has about 80,000 distinct CDR3 sequences, roughly 5.3% seen once. This receptor was taken from an adult who was a healthcare worker with PCR-confirmed SARS-CoV-2 infection or an uninfected control (not recorded which). The chain is built from TRBV6-6 and TRBJ1-6, with D possibly being TRBD1 (6 bases). The sample consisted of whole blood, taken at baseline. Here the CDR3 DNA reads TGTGCCAGCAGTCTATCTACACAGGGTGCTTGGTCACCCCTCCACTTT. Protein: CASSLSTQGAWSPLHF.